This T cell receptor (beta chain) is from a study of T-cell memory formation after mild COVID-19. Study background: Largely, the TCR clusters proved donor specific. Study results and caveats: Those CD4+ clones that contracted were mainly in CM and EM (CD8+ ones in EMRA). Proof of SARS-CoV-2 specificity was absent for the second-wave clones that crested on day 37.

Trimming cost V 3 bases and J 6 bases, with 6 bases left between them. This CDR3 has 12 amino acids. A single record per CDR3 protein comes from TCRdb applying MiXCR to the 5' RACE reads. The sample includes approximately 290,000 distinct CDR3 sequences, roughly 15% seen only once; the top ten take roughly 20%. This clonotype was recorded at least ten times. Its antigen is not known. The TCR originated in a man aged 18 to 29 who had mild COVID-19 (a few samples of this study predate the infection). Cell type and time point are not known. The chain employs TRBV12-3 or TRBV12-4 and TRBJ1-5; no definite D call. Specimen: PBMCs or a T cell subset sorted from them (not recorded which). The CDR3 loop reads CASSLGSQPQHF. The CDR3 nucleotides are TGTGCCAGCAGTTTGGGGAGTCAGCCCCAGCATTTT.